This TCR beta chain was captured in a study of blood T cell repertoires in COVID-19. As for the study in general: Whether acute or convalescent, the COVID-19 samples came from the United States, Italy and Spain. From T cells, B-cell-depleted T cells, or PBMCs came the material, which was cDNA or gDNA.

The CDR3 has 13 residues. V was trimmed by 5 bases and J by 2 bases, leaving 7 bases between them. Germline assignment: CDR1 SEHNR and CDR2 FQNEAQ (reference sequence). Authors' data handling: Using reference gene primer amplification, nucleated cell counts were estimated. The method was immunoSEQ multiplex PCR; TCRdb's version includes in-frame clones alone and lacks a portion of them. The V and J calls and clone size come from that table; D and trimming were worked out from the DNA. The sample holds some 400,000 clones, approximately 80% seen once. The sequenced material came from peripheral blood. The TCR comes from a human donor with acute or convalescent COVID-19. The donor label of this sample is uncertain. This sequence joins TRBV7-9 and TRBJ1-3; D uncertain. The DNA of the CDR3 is TGTGCCAGCAGCCAAGGAGCTGGAAACACCATATATTTT. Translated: CASSQGAGNTIYF.